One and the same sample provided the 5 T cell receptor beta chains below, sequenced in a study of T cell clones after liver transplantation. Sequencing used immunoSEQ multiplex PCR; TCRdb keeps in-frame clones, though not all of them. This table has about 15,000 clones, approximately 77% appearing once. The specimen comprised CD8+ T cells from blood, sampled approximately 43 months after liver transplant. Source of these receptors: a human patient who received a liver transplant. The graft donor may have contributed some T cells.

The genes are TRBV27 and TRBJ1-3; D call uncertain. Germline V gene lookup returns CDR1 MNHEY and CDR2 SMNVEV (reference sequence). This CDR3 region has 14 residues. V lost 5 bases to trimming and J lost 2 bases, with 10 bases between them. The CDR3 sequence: CASSLTATGNTIYF. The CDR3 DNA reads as TGTGCCAGCAGTCTCACAGCTACTGGAAACACCATATATTTT.

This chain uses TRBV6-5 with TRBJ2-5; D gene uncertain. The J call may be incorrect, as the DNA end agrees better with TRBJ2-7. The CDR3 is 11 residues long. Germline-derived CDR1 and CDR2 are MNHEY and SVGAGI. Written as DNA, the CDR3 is TGTGCCAGCAGTTACGGCCACGAGCAGTACTTC. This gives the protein CASSYGHEQYF.

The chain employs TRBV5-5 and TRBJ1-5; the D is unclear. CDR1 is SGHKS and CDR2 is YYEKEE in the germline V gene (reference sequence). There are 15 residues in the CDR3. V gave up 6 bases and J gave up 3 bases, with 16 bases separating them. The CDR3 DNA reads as TGTGCCAGCACTCAGGAAGGTACTCTCAATCAGCCCCAGCATTTT. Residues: CASTQEGTLNQPQHF.

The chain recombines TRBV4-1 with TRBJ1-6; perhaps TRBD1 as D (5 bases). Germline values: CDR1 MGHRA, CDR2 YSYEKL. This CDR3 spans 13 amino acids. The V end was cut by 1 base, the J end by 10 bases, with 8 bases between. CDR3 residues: CASSQGRVSPLHF. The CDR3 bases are TGCGCCAGCAGCCAAGGCAGGGTGTCACCCCTCCACTTT.

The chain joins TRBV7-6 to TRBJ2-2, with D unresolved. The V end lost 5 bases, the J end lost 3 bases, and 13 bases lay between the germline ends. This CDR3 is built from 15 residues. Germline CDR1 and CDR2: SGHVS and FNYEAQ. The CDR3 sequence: CASSDPGGDTGELFF. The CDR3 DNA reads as TGTGCCAGCAGCGATCCCGGTGGAGACACCGGGGAGCTGTTTTTT.